The present TCR beta chain was sequenced within a study of cytomegalovirus exposure and HLA in healthy donors. About the research overall: In an early release, HLA-typed donors contributed 80 million to 95 million unique TCR sequences.

Whole-study results and caveats: One variant, a missense change in DCLRE1C, was linked in a later analysis to TCR beta V- and J-gene trimming.

PCR used 60 Vbeta primers and 13 Jbeta primers. Profiling relied on immunoSEQ multiplex PCR, and the TCRdb table lists in-frame clones only, not all of them. The sample lists about 140,000 clones; 8.5% to 10% were seen once. With respect to this clone: Its antigen is still unknown.

The sequenced material came from PBMCs. The TCR was taken from a man between 45 and 60 years old in good health and CMV-seronegative.

The CDR3 sequence is CASSLGASTGELFF. The CDR3 region has the DNA TGTGCCAGCAGTTTGGGGGCTAGTACCGGGGAGCTGTTTTTT. The genes are TRBV6-5 and TRBJ2-2, with a tentative D call TRBD1 (6 bases). The length of the CDR3 is 14 residues. Trimming took 4 bases from V and 5 from J, leaving 11 bases between them. In germline, CDR1 is MNHEY, CDR2 SVGAGI.